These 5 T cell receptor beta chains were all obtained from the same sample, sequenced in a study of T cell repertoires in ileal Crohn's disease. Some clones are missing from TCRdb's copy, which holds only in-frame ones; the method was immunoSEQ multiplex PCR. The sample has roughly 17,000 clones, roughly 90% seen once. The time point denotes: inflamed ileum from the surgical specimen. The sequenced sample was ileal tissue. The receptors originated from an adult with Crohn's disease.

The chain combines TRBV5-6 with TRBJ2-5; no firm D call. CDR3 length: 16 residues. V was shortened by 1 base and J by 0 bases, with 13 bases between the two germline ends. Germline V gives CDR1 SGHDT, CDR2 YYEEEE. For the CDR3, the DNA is TGTGCCAGCAGCTTGCCGGCGGCGGCATACCAAGAGACCCAGTACTTC. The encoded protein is CASSLPAAAYQETQYF.

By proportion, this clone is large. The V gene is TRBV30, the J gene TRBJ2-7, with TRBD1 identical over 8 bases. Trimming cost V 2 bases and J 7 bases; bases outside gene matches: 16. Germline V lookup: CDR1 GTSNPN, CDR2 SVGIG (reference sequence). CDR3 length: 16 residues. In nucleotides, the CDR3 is TGTGCCTGGAGTAAAACCTCCGGGACAGGTCCAAGGGAGCAGTACTTC. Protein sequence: CAWSKTSGTGPREQYF.

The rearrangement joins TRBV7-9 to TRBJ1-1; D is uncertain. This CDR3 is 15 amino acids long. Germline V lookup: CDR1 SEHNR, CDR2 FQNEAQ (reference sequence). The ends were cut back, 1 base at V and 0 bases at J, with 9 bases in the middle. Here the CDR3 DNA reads TGTGCCAGCAGCTTAGGCCCAGCGATGAACACTGAAGCTTTCTTT. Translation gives CASSLGPAMNTEAFF.

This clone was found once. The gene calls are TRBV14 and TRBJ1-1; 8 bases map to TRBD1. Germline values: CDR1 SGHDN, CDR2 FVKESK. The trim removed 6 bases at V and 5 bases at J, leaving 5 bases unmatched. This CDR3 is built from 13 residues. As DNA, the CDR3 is TGTGCCAGCAGTCTTACAGGGGGTACTGAAGCTTTCTTT. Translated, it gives CASSLTGGTEAFF. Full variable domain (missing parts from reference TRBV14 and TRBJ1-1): EAGVTQFPSHSVIEKGQTVTLRCDPISGHDNLYWYRRVMGKEIKFLLHFVKESKQDESGMPNNRFLAERTGGTYSTLKVQPAELEDSGVYFCASSLTGGTEAFFGQGTRLTVV.

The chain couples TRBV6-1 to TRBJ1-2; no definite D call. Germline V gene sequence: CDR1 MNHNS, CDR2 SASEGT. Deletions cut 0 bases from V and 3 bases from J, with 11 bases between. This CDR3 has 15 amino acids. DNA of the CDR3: TGTGCCAGCAGTGAAGCTAGTCTAGGACACTATGGCTACACCTTC. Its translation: CASSEASLGHYGYTF.